A selection of T cell receptor beta chains follows, all from one sample in a study of T cell responses to AZD1222 COVID-19 vaccine. Generated by immunoSEQ multiplex PCR, the TCRdb table keeps only in-frame clones and is missing some. This table has 120,000 or so clones, around 92% appearing once. Sequencing used peripheral blood, obtained on day 0 of AZD1222 vaccination. The receptors originated from an adult in good health. CDR3s include the opening cysteine and the closing phenylalanine or tryptophan. The order of the fields is CDR3 length, D gene, J gene, clone size, V gene, CDR3 DNA, CDR3 protein. A D gene is named only where the DNA matches it firmly. The size field is filled for only some rows; it gives once, few, many or a size class.

len: 16
d_gene: .
j_gene: TRBJ2-2
abundance: few
v_gene: TRBV10-3
CDR3nt: TGTGCCATCGGTTCTGCGGCAGCCCCAAGGGCCGGGGAGCTGTTTTTT
CDR3aa: CAIGSAAAPRAGELFF

len: 14
d_gene: .
j_gene: TRBJ2-7
abundance: .
v_gene: TRBV18
CDR3nt: TGTGCCAGCTCACCAAATGGGGTAGGAGGGGAGCAGTACTTC
CDR3aa: CASSPNGVGGEQYF

len: 15
d_gene: TRBD1
j_gene: TRBJ1-6
abundance: .
v_gene: TRBV3-1/TRBV3-2
CDR3nt: TGTGCCAGCAGCCGAGGGACAGGGGGCGATTCACCCCTCCACTTT
CDR3aa: CASSRGTGGDSPLHF

len: 14
d_gene: .
j_gene: TRBJ1-2
abundance: .
v_gene: TRBV5-6
CDR3nt: TGTGCCAGCAGCTTGGCCAAGGGTCTCTATGGCTACACCTTC
CDR3aa: CASSLAKGLYGYTF

len: 15
d_gene: TRBD2
j_gene: TRBJ2-1
abundance: .
v_gene: TRBV6-5
CDR3nt: TGTGCCAGCAGCCCGGGACTAGCGGGAGGGAATGAGCAGTTCTTC
CDR3aa: CASSPGLAGGNEQFF

len: 16
d_gene: .
j_gene: TRBJ2-7
abundance: .
v_gene: TRBV10-3
CDR3nt: TGTGCCATCAGTGTCTCGGACAGAACTCACTCCTACGAGCAGTACTTC
CDR3aa: CAISVSDRTHSYEQYF

len: 15
d_gene: TRBD1
j_gene: TRBJ1-2
abundance: .
v_gene: TRBV19
CDR3nt: TGTGCCAGTAGTGTCCCGGGACAGGGGACCTATGGCTACACCTTC
CDR3aa: CASSVPGQGTYGYTF

len: 15
d_gene: TRBD1
j_gene: TRBJ1-5
abundance: .
v_gene: TRBV5-1
CDR3nt: TGCGCCAGCAGCCCTCGGACAGGAGGCAATCAGCCCCAGCATTTT
CDR3aa: CASSPRTGGNQPQHF

len: 12
d_gene: .
j_gene: TRBJ1-5
abundance: .
v_gene: TRBV2
CDR3nt: TGTGCCAGCAGGCCCACTACCTCGCCCCAGCATTTT
CDR3aa: CASRPTTSPQHF

len: 13
d_gene: .
j_gene: TRBJ1-5
abundance: .
v_gene: TRBV7-9
CDR3nt: TGTGCCAGCAGCTTAGCAGGTAGTCAGCCCCAGCATTTT
CDR3aa: CASSLAGSQPQHF

len: 16
d_gene: TRBD1
j_gene: TRBJ1-1
abundance: .
v_gene: TRBV11-2
CDR3nt: TGTGCCAGCAGCTTCGATAGACAGGGTGGGAACACTGAAGCTTTCTTT
CDR3aa: CASSFDRQGGNTEAFF

len: 15
d_gene: TRBD1
j_gene: TRBJ1-1
abundance: .
v_gene: TRBV2
CDR3nt: TGTGCCAGCACCTTGGCAGGGGGACCGAACACTGAAGCTTTCTTT
CDR3aa: CASTLAGGPNTEAFF

len: 15
d_gene: .
j_gene: TRBJ2-1
abundance: .
v_gene: TRBV7-6
CDR3nt: TGTGCCAGCAGCAACAAAAGACAGATTTACAATGAGCAGTTCTTC
CDR3aa: CASSNKRQIYNEQFF

len: 14
d_gene: .
j_gene: TRBJ2-7
abundance: .
v_gene: TRBV2
CDR3nt: TGTGCCAGCAGTGAAGCGGGGCTTATCTACGAGCAGTACTTC
CDR3aa: CASSEAGLIYEQYF